The 27 T cell receptor beta chains below all came from one sample that was sequenced in a study of beta chain features in type 1 diabetes. Antigen specificity for these receptors is unknown. Study-wide points: In every one of the four CD4+ subsets, TCRB CDR3s were moderately but significantly shorter in Type 1 diabetes patients.

Of the isolated RNA, all was reverse transcribed, and so the sequenced material was expressed TCRB transcripts. Assay: immunoSEQ multiplex PCR; the TCRdb copy retains only in-frame clones and omits some. The data show 300,000 or so clones, roughly 14% seen once. The sequencing sample was made of naive CD4+ T cells from blood. The receptors stem from a woman younger than 35 with type 1 diabetes.

The chain links TRBV12-5 to TRBJ1-1, with D unclear. The germline V gene encodes CDR1 LGHNT and CDR2 FRNRAP. The CDR3 totals 14 residues. V dropped 1 base and J dropped 3 bases, with 9 bases sitting between them. CDR3 DNA: TGTGCTAGTGGTTTGGCACTGTCGGACACTGAAGCTTTCTTT. It specifies CASGLALSDTEAFF.

Only a few counts were recorded for this clone. The chain recombines TRBV29-1 with TRBJ2-1; possibly TRBD2 for D (6 bases). V was pared by 4 bases and J by 14 bases, with 15 bases between. Germline V lookup: CDR1 SQVTM, CDR2 ANQGSEA. The CDR3 is 11 residues long. The CDR3: CSVAGRSRKFF. CDR3 DNA: TGCAGCGTTGCGGGGAGGTCGCGTAAGTTCTTC.

V usage is TRBV4-1 and J usage is TRBJ2-1, with 7 nucleotides matching TRBD2. In germline, CDR1 is MGHRA, CDR2 YSYEKL. After removal of 1 base from V and 7 bases from J, the junction contained 10 bases not matched to a gene. This CDR3 is 16 amino acids long. CDR3 DNA sequence: TGCGCCAGCAGCCAAGCCTTGATCCGCGGGAGTAATGAGCAGTTCTTC. Encoded protein: CASSQALIRGSNEQFF.

The rearrangement joins TRBV5-1 to TRBJ2-5; 12 bases match TRBD1. Germline V gene sequence: CDR1 SGHRS, CDR2 YFSETQ. The CDR3 length is 15 residues. V dropped 0 bases and J dropped 7; count of bases not matched to a gene: 4. In nucleotides, the CDR3 is TGCGCCAGCAGCTTGGGGGACAGGGGGCCGGGGACCCAGTACTTC. This sequence encodes CASSLGDRGPGTQYF.

This clone was counted a few times. V is TRBV4-3 and J is TRBJ1-2; 7 nucleotides agree with TRBD1. The length of the CDR3 is 14 residues. Germline loops: CDR1 LGHNA, CDR2 YSLEER. V shed 2 bases, J shed 8 bases, and the junction held 8 bases outside the gene matches. CDR3 bases: TGCGCCAGCAGCCAACATGGACAGGAAAGAGGCTACACCTTC. The encoded protein is CASSQHGQERGYTF.

This rearrangement joins TRBV29-1 to TRBJ2-7; TRBD2 might be the D (5 bases). Trimming took off 4 bases at V and 3 bases at J, with 13 bases between the two ends. The CDR3 is made up of 13 amino acids. Germline V lookup: CDR1 SQVTM, CDR2 ANQGSEA. CDR3: CSVGRGNYYEQYF. Here the CDR3 DNA reads TGCAGCGTTGGTCGGGGAAATTACTACGAGCAGTACTTC.

This chain joins TRBV7-2 and TRBJ2-2; possible D gene TRBD1, 5 bases. V shed 5 bases and J shed 2 bases, with 18 bases lying between them. Germline lookup yields CDR1 SGHTA and CDR2 FQGNSA. The CDR3 runs 17 residues. CDR3: CASSPPLVGHNTGELFF. The CDR3 DNA reads TGTGCCAGCAGCCCCCCCCTGGTGGGGCACAACACCGGGGAGCTGTTTTTT.

V usage is TRBV6-6 and J usage is TRBJ2-7, with 11 bases identical to TRBD1. J was trimmed by 6 bases and V by 0 bases; bases with no gene match: 1. The CDR3 has 14 residues. Germline loops: CDR1 MNHNY, CDR2 SVGAGI (reference sequence). Written as DNA, the CDR3 is TGTGCCAGCAGTTACTCGGGACAGGGGGGCGAGCAGTACTTC. Protein product: CASSYSGQGGEQYF.

This clone was found a few times. The V gene is TRBV28, the J gene TRBJ2-7, with D tentatively TRBD2 (5 bases). CDR1 and CDR2 (germline): MDHEN, SYDVKM. The CDR3 extends over 12 amino acids. With 7 bases removed from V and 6 bases from J, the gap between germline ends came to 13 bases. The CDR3 region has the DNA TGTGCCAGCACCCCTTCCCGGGGCGAGCAGTACTTC. It codes for CASTPSRGEQYF.

This clone was counted only a few times. This chain joins TRBV11-2 and TRBJ2-3; 11 nucleotides align to TRBD2. Germline V CDR1 and CDR2: SGHAT, FQNNGV. The CDR3 is made up of 16 amino acids. With V trimmed by 6 bases and J by 3 bases, 8 bases remained unmatched. The CDR3 here is CASRVSGRARTDTQYF. The DNA of the CDR3 is TGTGCCAGCAGAGTTAGCGGGAGGGCTCGTACAGATACGCAGTATTTT.

This clone was seen only once. This chain links TRBV18 with TRBJ2-1; 10 nucleotides match TRBD2. V lost 1 base to trimming and J lost 9 bases; unmatched junction nucleotides: 15. The CDR3 has 18 residues. Germline values: CDR1 KGHSH, CDR2 LQKENI. The CDR3 bases are TGTGCCAGCTCACCACAGGGGCGGTCAGCGGGAGGGCCTGGTGAGCAGTTCTTC. Its protein is CASSPQGRSAGGPGEQFF.

The rearrangement uses TRBV25-1 and TRBJ2-6, with D tentatively TRBD1 (5 bases). V lost 6 bases and J 2 bases, leaving 11 bases between the germline ends. The germline V gene encodes CDR1 MGHDK and CDR2 SYGVNS. This CDR3 has 15 amino acids. The CDR3 DNA is TGTGCCAGCAGCTCCCAGGGCGCTGGGGCCAACGTCCTGACTTTC. It translates to CASSSQGAGANVLTF.

The chain links TRBV27 to TRBJ2-5; TRBD2 aligns across 9 bases. CDR3 length: 16 amino acids. V gave up 5 bases and J gave up 2 bases; unmatched junction bases: 9. Germline CDR1 reads MNHEY; CDR2 reads SMNVEV (reference sequence). The CDR3 coding sequence is TGTGCCAGCAGTCTCCATGGGGCGGGAGGGCAAGAGACCCAGTACTTC. It translates to CASSLHGAGGQETQYF.

This clone was seen a handful of times. The gene calls are TRBV29-1 and TRBJ2-1; TRBD2 matches at 9 bases. The CDR3 length is 19 residues. The germline V gene has CDR1 SQVTM and CDR2 ANQGSEA. V was clipped by 0 bases and J by 7 bases; unmatched bases: 19. The CDR3 sequence: CSVEDRPFLGSGGLNEQFF. In nucleotides, the CDR3 is TGCAGCGTTGAAGATCGCCCCTTTTTGGGTAGCGGGGGTTTGAATGAGCAGTTCTTC.

V is TRBV28 and J is TRBJ2-3, with unresolved D. V lost 8 bases and J 1 base, leaving 13 bases between the germline ends. Germline-derived CDR1 and CDR2 are MDHEN and SYDVKM. There are 14 residues in the CDR3. The CDR3 region has the DNA TGTGCCAGCTCCGCCCTGGCAGGCACAGATACGCAGTATTTT. It codes for CASSALAGTDTQYF.

This clone came up a few times. The rearrangement uses TRBV6-5 and TRBJ1-4; 7 bases map to TRBD1. This CDR3 spans 14 amino acids. V gave up 6 bases and J gave up 5 bases; unmatched junction bases: 6. Germline assignment: CDR1 MNHEY and CDR2 SVGAGI. The CDR3: CASRRNRGNEKLFF. CDR3 bases: TGTGCCAGCAGGCGAAACAGGGGAAATGAAAAACTGTTTTTT.

V usage is TRBV9 and J usage is TRBJ1-1, with D possibly matching TRBD1 (6 bases). The CDR3 spans 14 residues. Germline V gene lookup returns CDR1 SGDLS and CDR2 YYNGEE. Trimming cost V 1 base and J 1 base, with 8 bases left between them. Written as DNA, the CDR3 is TGTGCCAGCAGCGTAACAGGGTCGAACACTGAAGCTTTCTTT. It is translated as CASSVTGSNTEAFF. Full variable domain (remainder filled in from reference TRBV9 and TRBJ1-1): DSGVTQTPKHLITATGQRVTLRCSPRSGDLSVYWYQQSLDQGLQFLIQYYNGEERAKGNILERFSAQQFPDLHSELNLSSLELGDSALYFCASSVTGSNTEAFFGQGTRLTVV.

This clone showed up just a few times. The J gene is TRBJ2-7, the V gene TRBV14; D is undetermined. The CDR3 spans 13 residues. Per the germline V gene, CDR1 is SGHDN and CDR2 is FVKESK. The V and J ends lost 3 bases and 3 bases respectively, with 9 bases between them. The CDR3 spells CASSHLHNYEQYF. The CDR3 nucleotides are TGTGCCAGCAGCCATCTTCACAACTACGAGCAGTACTTC. Complete variable domain (other parts from reference TRBV14 and TRBJ2-7): EAGVTQFPSHSVIEKGQTVTLRCDPISGHDNLYWYRRVMGKEIKFLLHFVKESKQDESGMPNNRFLAERTGGTYSTLKVQPAELEDSGVYFCASSHLHNYEQYFGPGTRLTVT.

The genes are TRBV5-1 and TRBJ2-3; 11 nucleotides agree with TRBD2. This CDR3 has 17 residues. V lost 0 bases to trimming and J lost 4 bases; unmatched junction nucleotides: 7. CDR1 is SGHRS and CDR2 is YFSETQ in the germline V gene. CDR3 bases: TGCGCCAGCAGCTTGGGTACTAGCGGGAGTCGTGCAGATACGCAGTATTTT. Translation: CASSLGTSGSRADTQYF.

The chain has TRBV30 and TRBJ1-1; a possible D gene is TRBD1 (5 bases). CDR3 size: 13 residues. Germline V gene data show CDR1 as GTSNPN and CDR2 as SVGIG (reference sequence). The V gene lost 4 bases and the J gene lost 0 bases, with 9 bases spanning the gap. Here the CDR3 DNA reads TGTGCCTGGACACAGGCGATGAACACTGAAGCTTTCTTT. It specifies CAWTQAMNTEAFF.

In this sample, this clone turned up a few times. This chain connects TRBV5-1 to TRBJ1-2, with 12 bases identical to TRBD1. The ends lost 4 bases at V and 8 bases at J; junction bases unmatched: 15. The germline V gene has CDR1 SGHRS and CDR2 YFSETQ. The CDR3 is made up of 17 amino acids. DNA of the CDR3: TGCGCCAGCAGCCGAGGGACAGGGGGCAAGTCAGTGGAAGGCTACACCTTC. It codes for CASSRGTGGKSVEGYTF. Full variable domain (rest looked up from reference TRBV5-1 and TRBJ1-2): KAGVTQTPRYLIKTRGQQVTLSCSPISGHRSVSWYQQTPGQGLQFLFEYFSETQRNKGNFPGRFSGRQFSNSRSEMNVSTLELGDSALYLCASSRGTGGKSVEGYTFGSGTRLTVV.

This clone was seen more than once but under ten times. This sequence joins TRBV19 and TRBJ2-1, with 10 bases that match TRBD2. This CDR3 contains 18 residues. The germline V gene has CDR1 LNHDA and CDR2 SQIVND (reference sequence). V shed 7 bases and J 8 bases; nucleotides not matched to a gene: 20. The CDR3, as DNA: TGTGCCAGTACCACCCAACCCGGGGCTAGCGGGAGTGGGTATGAGCAGTTCTTC. Its translation is CASTTQPGASGSGYEQFF.

The V call is TRBV2, the J call TRBJ2-3; D perhaps matches TRBD2 (6 bases). V lost 6 bases and J lost 4, with 8 bases in between. CDR3 length: 12 amino acids. CDR1 SNHLY and CDR2 FYNNEI come from the germline V gene. CDR3 sequence reads: CASSPGADTQYF. As DNA, the CDR3 is TGTGCCAGCAGCCCGGGGGCAGATACGCAGTATTTT.

This chain connects TRBV7-8 to TRBJ2-1, with 14 bases aligning to TRBD2. Germline CDR1 SGHVS, CDR2 FQNEAQ. The V gene end was trimmed by 5 bases and the J gene end by 4 bases; junction bases not matched to a gene: 4. The CDR3 has 16 amino acids. The CDR3 loop is CASSAGLAGGYNEQFF. The CDR3 nucleotides are TGTGCCAGCAGCGCAGGACTAGCGGGAGGTTACAATGAGCAGTTCTTC.

This chain connects TRBV18 to TRBJ1-4; D is unresolved. Germline V gives CDR1 KGHSH, CDR2 LQKENI. This CDR3 is 14 amino acids long. With 5 bases removed from V and 3 bases from J, the gap between germline ends came to 10 bases. This CDR3 is CASSNFGANEKLFF. CDR3 in DNA: TGTGCCAGCTCAAACTTCGGGGCTAATGAAAAACTGTTTTTT.

This clone was observed a handful of times. This rearrangement joins TRBV10-3 to TRBJ2-2; TRBD2 is a possible D gene (6 bases). With 3 bases removed from V and 7 bases from J, the gap between germline ends came to 12 bases. This CDR3 is built from 14 residues. Germline CDR1 and CDR2: ENHRY and SYGVKD. The CDR3 here is CAISEERVIGELFF. DNA of the CDR3: TGTGCCATCAGTGAAGAGCGGGTGATCGGGGAGCTGTTTTTT.

Regarding this clone: Additional DNA sequences in this sample encode the identical CDR3. This chain joins TRBV7-2 and TRBJ1-5; D gene unclear. Deletions cut 2 bases from V and 2 bases from J, with 4 bases between. Germline-derived CDR1 and CDR2 are SGHTA and FQGNSA. The CDR3 has 13 residues. This CDR3 is CASSLRGNQPQHF. CDR3 coding DNA: TGTGCCAGCAGCTTACGGGGCAATCAGCCCCAGCATTTT. Together with reference TRBV7-2 and TRBJ1-5, the CDR3 gives the full variable domain: GAGVSQSPSNKVTEKGKDVELRCDPISGHTALYWYRQSLGQGLEFLIYFQGNSAPDKSGLPSDRFSAERTGGSVSTLTIQRTQQEDSAVYLCASSLRGNQPQHFGDGTRLSIL.